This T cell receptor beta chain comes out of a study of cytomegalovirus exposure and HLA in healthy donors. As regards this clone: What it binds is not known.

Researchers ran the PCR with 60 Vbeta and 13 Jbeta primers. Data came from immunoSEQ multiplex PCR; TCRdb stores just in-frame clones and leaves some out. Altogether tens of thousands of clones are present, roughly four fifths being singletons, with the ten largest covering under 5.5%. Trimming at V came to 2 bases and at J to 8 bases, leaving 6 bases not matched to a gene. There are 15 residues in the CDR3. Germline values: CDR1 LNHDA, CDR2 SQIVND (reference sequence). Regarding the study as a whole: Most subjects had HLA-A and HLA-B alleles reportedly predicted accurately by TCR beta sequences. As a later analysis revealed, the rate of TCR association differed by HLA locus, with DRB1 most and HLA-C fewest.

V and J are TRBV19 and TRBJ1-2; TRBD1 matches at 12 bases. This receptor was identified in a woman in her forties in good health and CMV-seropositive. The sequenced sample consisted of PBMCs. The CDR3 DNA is TGTGCCAGTAGTATATCCCGGGACAGGGGGCCGGGCTACACCTTC. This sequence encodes CASSISRDRGPGYTF. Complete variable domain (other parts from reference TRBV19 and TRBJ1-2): DGGITQSPKYLFRKEGQNVTLSCEQNLNHDAMYWYRQDPGQGLRLIYYSQIVNDFQKGDIAEGYSVSREKKESFPLTVTSAQKNPTAFYLCASSISRDRGPGYTFGSGTRLTVV.